The present T cell receptor (beta chain) was sequenced within a study of T cell repertoires in cytomegalovirus infection. This clonotype was seen more than once but under ten times. One entry per CDR3 protein results from TCRdb running MiXCR on the reads. The table records about 600,000 distinct CDR3 sequences, 24% of them present only once. Trimming shortened V by 4 bases and J by 2 bases, and 19 bases separated the two germline ends. This CDR3 has 17 residues. Germline V gene data show CDR1 as LGHNA and CDR2 as YNFKEQ. This receptor was taken from a human donor in good health (CMV status not recorded). Some clones in this sample may be carry-over from other donors' samples. The J gene is TRBJ2-3, the V gene TRBV4-2, with a possible D match to TRBD2 (7 bases). Sequenced: CD8+ T cells from PBMCs. CDR3 bases: TGTGCCAGCAGCCCATTAGGGGCGGGGGCGTACACAGATACGCAGTATTTT. This encodes CASSPLGAGAYTDTQYF.